This entry lists 21 T cell receptor beta chains sequenced from one sample in a study of T cell repertoires in cytomegalovirus infection. Their antigens remain unidentified. TCRdb analysed the reads with MiXCR anew, one entry per CDR3 protein. Here the sample spans 800,000 to 950,000 distinct CDR3 sequences, about 31% being singletons. The material sequenced was cultured CD8+ T cells from PBMCs, taken from culture after CMV antigen stimulation. The receptors originated from a human donor in good health (CMV status not recorded). Some clones in this sample may be carry-over from other donors' samples.

The chain joins TRBV6-1 to TRBJ2-5, with 7 bases lining up with TRBD2. Germline CDR1 and CDR2: MNHNS and SASEGT. The CDR3 runs to 13 residues. Unmatched junction bases numbered 7, after V lost 11 bases and J lost 1 base. The CDR3, as DNA: TGTGCCGGCTCGACTAGCCGCCAAGAGACCCAGTACTTC. As protein: CAGSTSRQETQYF.

In this sample, this clonotype turned up a few times. The rearrangement links TRBV4-2 to TRBJ1-5, with D unresolved. The V and J ends lost 1 base and 9 bases respectively, with 7 bases between them. This CDR3 has 12 amino acids. Germline V gives CDR1 LGHNA, CDR2 YNFKEQ. The CDR3 DNA sequence: TGTGCCAGCAGCCAAGGGTCAGGGCCCCAGCATTTT. It specifies CASSQGSGPQHF.

Notes on this clonotype: This may stem from a read error, because a much larger clone lies one nucleotide away. The chain recombines TRBV7-6 with TRBJ1-6; D gene ambiguous. Germline CDR1 reads SGHVS; CDR2 reads FNYEAQ. The CDR3 length is 17 residues. CDR3 sequence (DNA): TGTGCCAGCAGCTTAAACCCCTCGAGCTCCTTTAATTCACCCCTCCACTTT. Protein: CASSLNPSSSFNSPLHF.

This clonotype was seen a handful of times. The chain joins TRBV28 to TRBJ2-1; the match to TRBD2 covers 10 bases. This CDR3 comprises 12 residues. Trimming removed 6 bases from V and 9 bases from J; junction bases left unmatched: 2. Looked up from germline, CDR1 is MDHEN and CDR2 is SYDVKM. In DNA form, the CDR3 reads TGTGCCAGCAGATCTAGCGGGGGTGAGCAGTTCTTC. Translation: CASRSSGGEQFF.

This clonotype was recorded many times. The chain couples TRBV7-8 to TRBJ2-3; D is possibly TRBD1 or TRBD2 (5 bases each). V was clipped by 3 bases and J by 2 bases, with 9 bases between them. This CDR3 spans 14 amino acids. Looked up from germline, CDR1 is SGHVS and CDR2 is FQNEAQ. The CDR3 nucleotides are TGTGCCAGCAGCTTGGGACGGTTCACAGATACGCAGTATTTT. It specifies CASSLGRFTDTQYF.

Concerning this clonotype itself: A much bigger clone sits one base away, suggesting this may be a read error. The V and J genes are TRBV7-4 and TRBJ2-4; D is perhaps TRBD1 (6 bases). Germline assignment: CDR1 SGHVT and CDR2 SQSDAQ. The CDR3 has 15 amino acids. CDR3 protein: CANSLGWGQKNIQYF. CDR3 DNA: TGTGCCAACAGCTTGGGATGGGGACAAAAAAACATTCAGTACTTC.

This clonotype was recorded once. The chain carries TRBV20-1 and TRBJ2-5; D not certain. Trimming removed 0 bases at V and 7 bases at J, with 18 bases between. Germline values: CDR1 DFQATT, CDR2 SNEGSKA (reference sequence). The CDR3 spans 15 residues. CDR3 sequence: CSARDRRDALGTQYF. CDR3 bases: TGCAGTGCTAGAGATCGGCGAGATGCCCTTGGGACCCAGTACTTC.

In DNA form, the CDR3 reads TGTGCCAGCAGCCAAGTAGGGACAGGGGGCGAAGGCTACACCTTC. Translating gives CASSQVGTGGEGYTF. This rearrangement joins TRBV7-2 to TRBJ1-2; TRBD1 agrees at 12 bases. V dropped 5 bases and J dropped 8; count of bases not matched to a gene: 9. CDR1 and CDR2 (germline): SGHTA, FQGNSA. This CDR3 spans 15 amino acids.

The chain links TRBV12-3 or TRBV12-4 to TRBJ2-1, with 8 bases aligning to TRBD2. The CDR3 sequence is 15 residues long. V trimming: 3 bases; J trimming: 4 bases; junction bases outside the gene matches: 5. The CDR3 region is CASSFFGGGYNEQFF. Here the CDR3 DNA reads TGTGCCAGCAGTTTTTTTGGCGGGGGGTACAATGAGCAGTTCTTC.

This clonotype was detected many times. The rearrangement uses TRBV6-1 and TRBJ1-1, with D hard to call. Trimming stripped 7 bases from V and 1 base from J, with 10 bases between. The germline V gene encodes CDR1 MNHNS and CDR2 SASEGT. CDR3 size: 13 residues. In nucleotides, the CDR3 is TGTGCCAGCACCGAGGGTAAGAACACTGAAGCTTTCTTT. It translates to CASTEGKNTEAFF.

In this sample, this clonotype turned up many times. The CDR3 loop is CASSLVPVRFYNEQFF. DNA of the CDR3: TGTGCCAGCAGCTTAGTTCCGGTCCGCTTTTACAATGAGCAGTTCTTC. The chain carries TRBV7-8 and TRBJ2-1; D not certain. V lost 1 base to trimming and J lost 4 bases, with 14 bases between them. The CDR3 is 16 amino acids. CDR1 is SGHVS and CDR2 is FQNEAQ in the germline V gene.

The V call is TRBV7-3, the J call TRBJ2-5, with D tentatively TRBD2 (6 bases). Trimming took 3 bases from V and 5 from J, leaving 13 bases between them. The CDR3 runs to 14 residues. Germline CDR1 SGHTA, CDR2 FQGTGA. The CDR3 bases are TGTGCCAGCAGCTTTTCGGGAGCCGCGGAGACCCAGTACTTC. This sequence encodes CASSFSGAAETQYF.

The rearrangement joins TRBV19 to TRBJ2-2; the match to TRBD1 covers 9 bases. The V segment lost 4 bases and the J segment 4 bases; nucleotides outside the gene matches: 10. The CDR3 contains 17 residues. CDR1 is LNHDA and CDR2 is SQIVND in the germline V gene (reference sequence). Written as DNA, the CDR3 is TGTGCCAGTAGTACCGGTGGGACAGGGCCCCTCACCGGGGAGCTGTTTTTT. It yields the protein CASSTGGTGPLTGELFF.

This clonotype has a count of ten or more. The chain has TRBV7-8 and TRBJ2-7; 9 bases match TRBD1. The CDR3 consists of 13 residues. The V and J ends lost 5 bases and 9 bases, in that order; junction bases with no gene match: 8. CDR1 SGHVS and CDR2 FQNEAQ come from the germline V gene. The CDR3 sequence: CASSPKGQGVQYV. CDR3 DNA: TGTGCCAGCAGCCCGAAGGGACAGGGAGTGCAGTACGTC.

A few counts support this clonotype. The gene calls are TRBV4-2 and TRBJ1-2, with 9 bases lining up with TRBD1. The germline V gene has CDR1 LGHNA and CDR2 YNFKEQ. Trimming cost V 7 bases and J 3 bases; bases outside gene matches: 6. The CDR3 contains 14 residues. The CDR3 region has the DNA TGTGCCAGCAACACGGACAGGGGCGACTATGGCTACACCTTC. This codes for CASNTDRGDYGYTF.

The gene calls are TRBV19 and TRBJ2-3; D gene uncertain. Trimming took 0 bases from V and 6 from J, leaving 7 bases between them. Germline-derived CDR1 and CDR2 are LNHDA and SQIVND (reference sequence). The CDR3 sequence is 13 residues long. The CDR3 reads CASSIEAPDTQYF. CDR3 DNA: TGTGCCAGTAGTATAGAAGCACCGGATACGCAGTATTTT.

V gene TRBV27 combines with J gene TRBJ2-5, with 7 bases fitting TRBD2. Germline V gives CDR1 MNHEY, CDR2 SMNVEV (reference sequence). The CDR3 runs to 16 residues. V dropped 5 bases and J dropped 4; count of bases not matched to a gene: 13. This chain's CDR3 is CASSRPSTGGRETQYF. The CDR3 DNA is TGTGCCAGCAGTAGACCTTCAACGGGGGGTCGAGAGACCCAGTACTTC.

In this sample, this clonotype turned up a few times. J is TRBJ2-1 and V is TRBV24-1; 8 positions agree with TRBD1. The germline V gene encodes CDR1 KGHDR and CDR2 SFDVKD. The junction had 8 bases not matched to a gene; V was cut back by 4 bases and J by 4 bases. The CDR3 is 16 amino acids. CDR3 coding DNA: TGTGCCACCAGTGAACCCGGGACAGGACTATACAATGAGCAGTTCTTC. This translates into CATSEPGTGLYNEQFF.

This clonotype was counted between two and nine times. The chain recombines TRBV28 with TRBJ1-5, with D possibly TRBD1 on 5 matching bases. Germline V gene sequence: CDR1 MDHEN, CDR2 SYDVKM. V was clipped by 2 bases and J by 7 bases, with 18 bases between them. This CDR3 is built from 16 residues. The CDR3 sequence: CASSLEPRDLRQPQHF. Written as DNA, the CDR3 is TGTGCCAGCAGTTTAGAACCGAGGGACTTAAGACAGCCCCAGCATTTT.

The chain couples TRBV10-3 to TRBJ1-2, with 9 bases that match TRBD1. The CDR3 runs 16 residues. The germline V gene has CDR1 ENHRY and CDR2 SYGVKD. Germline trimming cut 0 bases from V and 9 bases from J; bases unmatched to any gene: 11. In DNA, the CDR3 is TGTGCCATCAGTGAGTCGATCCCACGACAGGGGGTTCGCTACACCTTC. Residues: CAISESIPRQGVRYTF.

The sample holds many counts of this clonotype. The V and J genes are TRBV7-8 and TRBJ2-5; 8 positions agree with TRBD1. CDR3 length equals 17 residues. Trimming at V came to 2 bases and at J to 5 bases, leaving 13 bases not matched to a gene. Germline assignment: CDR1 SGHVS and CDR2 FQNEAQ. The CDR3 DNA reads as TGTGCCAGCAGCTTATTGGGTCAGAGGGACAGGATGGAGACCCAGTACTTC. Its translation: CASSLLGQRDRMETQYF.